This TCR beta chain stems from a study of cytomegalovirus exposure and HLA in healthy donors. J gave up 5 bases and V 4 bases, and 8 bases lay outside the gene matches. The length of the CDR3 is 14 residues. Germline V gene lookup returns CDR1 SGHRS and CDR2 YFSETQ. Use of 60 Vbeta and 13 Jbeta primers characterized the PCR. The method was immunoSEQ multiplex PCR; TCRdb's version includes in-frame clones alone and lacks a portion of them. The sample has about 130,000 clones, 80% seen once. Study conclusions and caveats: The productive fraction for most TCR beta V segments was about 87% or about 30% in an earlier analysis. Exclusion as indistinguishable affected some V segments, including TRBV6-2 and TRBV6-3. Later analysis indicated greater clonal expansion among HLA-associated TCR beta chains than among equally common other chains. A later analysis linked a missense DCLRE1C variant to TCR beta V- and J-gene trimming.

Comments on this clone: Its antigen is undetermined.

Material for sequencing was PBMCs. The origin of this receptor is a female donor in good health and CMV-seronegative. The chain joins TRBV5-1 to TRBJ2-7, with 8 positions matching TRBD2. The CDR3 coding sequence is TGCGCCAGCAGCCCCGTCGGGGGGGTACACGAGCAGTACTTC. It codes for CASSPVGGVHEQYF.